This T cell receptor (beta chain) was sequenced in a study of identical twins (dated by TCRdb to between 2015 and 2016). About the study as a whole: To test whether fetal clonotypes persist, the study used deep sequencing on TCR alpha and beta repertoires from monozygotic twins, unrelated adults of various ages, and cord blood. To rule out contamination, replicate twin experiments were performed at different times with different library preparation protocols. General study outcomes and caveats: Fewer insertions were carried by abundant cord blood beta clonotypes, a similar but weaker trend appeared in young adult naive repertoires, and no such trend appeared in memory repertoires. Invariant T cells such as MAIT and iNKT could partly confound zero-insertion analyses, although diverse VJ usage argued against such confounding for most clonotypes. In monozygotic twins, recombination models systematically underestimated out-of-frame TCR alpha sharing, but the models matched the sharing seen between unrelated individuals. Compared with coincidental sharing between unrelated individuals, an excess of low generation-probability sequences was observed among out-of-frame TCR alpha sequences shared between twins. In beta out-of-frame sequences, excess twin sharing was weaker, because having fewer shared sequences lowered the signal-to-noise ratio. Because the same donors could not be followed over many years, the conclusions depended on cross-sectional statistical analysis.

V has 3 bases trimmed and J has 3 bases trimmed; junction bases matching no gene number 6. Sequences SGHRS (CDR1) and YFSETQ (CDR2) are obtained from the germline V gene. There are 15 amino acids in the CDR3, from cysteine to phenylalanine inclusive. CDR3 DNA is the only sequence kept; it has 45 bases, read in frame from the first base. The table lists this clonotype with many counts. This clone's antigen is unknown. Base qualities are not at hand, and no much larger clone is one base apart. All donors were healthy Caucasians. Miltenyi CD45RO+ enrichment and human naive T-cell isolation kits were used to isolate memory (CD45RO+) and naive T cells from PBMC. Receptor amplification or capture employed 5' RACE. The listed sequencing device is Illumina HiSeq 2000. A universal primer binding site was introduced by template switching, and a unique molecular identifier was present in the final cDNA, enabling accurate counting of TCR cDNA molecules. Specific primers in the conserved constant-segment region were used to synthesize first-strand cDNA for the TCR alpha and beta chains. Each cDNA library was double barcoded, with a SMART-Mk sample barcode plus Illumina barcodes, to control for contamination. TruSeq adapter sequences and Illumina sample barcodes were added in two successive PCR steps. The TCR alpha and beta cDNA libraries were sequenced on the Illumina HiSeq platform using custom primers. In the authors' own workflow: Unique molecular identifiers were extracted from raw reads with MiGEC, and CDR3 positions were determined with MiXCR. Recombination models were inferred per individual with the repgenHMM and IGoR tools using an EM algorithm. Shared clonotypes were analyzed with the tcR package in R, and sharing was normalized by the product of cloneset sizes. To study raw recombination free of thymic and clonal selection effects, out-of-frame nonproductive sequences were analyzed. TCRdb reworked the public reads: Q25 trimming with fastp, MiXCR clone assembly, productive beta chains retained. Identical CDR3 protein sequences are pooled into one entry, listed with their most common genes and DNA. These V and J calls originate from TCRdb's pipeline instead of the authors' own analysis. The sample table holds around 100,000 distinct CDR3 sequences, of which about 6% were seen once. Roughly 12% of the sample is held by the ten biggest clonotypes.

The clonotype was recovered from a woman aged 45-60 years in good health. The sample comprised memory T cells sorted from blood. The intended sense of this specimen's cell subset or site label: CD45RO+ enriched T cells. The chain is assembled from TRBV5-1 and TRBJ2-7; 10 bases in the junction line up with TRBD2. The CDR3 reads CASSSGTSDLYEQYF. The DNA sequence follows: TGCGCCAGCAGCTCGGGGACTAGCGACCTCTACGAGCAGTACTTC.